The TCR beta chain described here comes from a study of blood T cells in healthy people across ages. The authors ran a second PCR of about 7 to 11 cycles using a sample-barcoded 5' primer and a J-beta primer mix. TCRdb recomputed calls from the 5' RACE reads with MiXCR, one row per CDR3 protein. The table records some 800,000 distinct CDR3 sequences, roughly 44% of them present only once. This CDR3 region has 15 residues. CDR1 and CDR2 from the germline V gene are SGHNT and YENEEA. Trimming left V 4 bases short and J 10 bases short, with 17 bases between. This clonotype has ten or more counts. The origin of this receptor is a man aged 60 to 75 in good health. The source material was blood. The chain uses TRBV11-3 and TRBJ1-6, with D perhaps TRBD1 (6 bases). CDR3 protein: CASSSRQASQSPLHF. CDR3 nucleotide sequence: TGTGCCAGCAGCTCACGACAGGCTAGTCAATCACCCCTCCACTTT.